The rows below give T cell receptor beta chains drawn from one sample of a study of shared clonotypes between healthy human individuals. Using immunoSEQ multiplex PCR, the repertoire was profiled, and TCRdb retains in-frame clones only, with some absent. The data contain about 2.1 million clones, approximately 94% of them singletons. The specimen was naive CD8+ T cells from PBMCs. The receptor set was obtained from a man in his late teens or twenties in good health. Some clones in this sample may be carry-over from other donors' samples. Each CDR3 is given with its conserved first and last residue. A D gene is named only where the DNA matches it firmly. A clone size is listed for some rows: how often the clone was seen (once, few, many), or a class if it is expanded.

J gene,clone size,D gene,CDR3 length,V gene,CDR3 DNA,CDR3 protein
TRBJ1-1,many,NA,13,TRBV30,TGTGCCTGGAGTTCAATACCGAACACTGAAGCTTTCTTT,CAWSSIPNTEAFF
TRBJ2-1,NA,NA,16,TRBV5-1,TGCGCCAGCAGCTTGGGGGACCTTAAATCTAACAATGAGCAGTTCTTC,CASSLGDLKSNNEQFF
TRBJ2-3,NA,NA,15,TRBV18,TGTGCCAGCTCATCCTCTCGGGTAGGGACAGATACGCAGTATTTT,CASSSSRVGTDTQYF
TRBJ2-7,once,TRBD1,12,TRBV13,TGTGCCAGCAGTTTGACAGGGTCCGAGCAGTACTTC,CASSLTGSEQYF
TRBJ1-1,NA,NA,13,TRBV19,TGTGCCAGTATGGGATTGGGCAACACTGAAGCTTTCTTT,CASMGLGNTEAFF
TRBJ1-5,NA,NA,14,TRBV28,TGTGCCAGCAGCGGGACGGTCCTAAATCAGCCCCAGCATTTT,CASSGTVLNQPQHF
TRBJ1-1,NA,NA,14,TRBV9,TGTGCCAGCAAATCCGGGGGAGTGGGGACTGAAGCTTTCTTT,CASKSGGVGTEAFF
TRBJ2-3,NA,NA,13,TRBV6-5,TGTGCCAGCAGCTACGGGACCGGCGATACGCAGTATTTT,CASSYGTGDTQYF
TRBJ2-3,NA,TRBD2,16,TRBV28,TGTGCCAGCGCCCCCGGTAGCGGGAGGAGCGCAGATACGCAGTATTTT,CASAPGSGRSADTQYF
TRBJ2-1,once,TRBD2,14,TRBV6-6,TGTGCCAGCGTCGGTGTGACTAGCGACTCGAGGCAGTTCTTC,CASVGVTSDSRQFF
TRBJ2-7,NA,TRBD2,15,TRBV27,TGTGCCAGCGCATCGTCCGGGACTAGCGTTTACGAGCAGTACTTC,CASASSGTSVYEQYF
TRBJ2-3,once,NA,14,TRBV9,TGTGCCAGCAGCGTGCAGACAAGCACAGATACGCAGTATTTT,CASSVQTSTDTQYF
TRBJ1-2,NA,NA,12,TRBV10-3,TGTGCCATAGACCAGGGGAGAGGTGGCTACACCTTC,CAIDQGRGGYTF
TRBJ1-2,NA,TRBD1,16,TRBV7-9,TGTGCCAGCAGCTTAGGGGGACAGGGGGTGATCCATGGCTACACCTTC,CASSLGGQGVIHGYTF
TRBJ2-5,NA,TRBD2,16,TRBV7-9,TGTGCCAGCAGCTCTTCCGGGCTAGCGGCACAAGAGACCCAGTACTTC,CASSSSGLAAQETQYF
TRBJ2-7,once,TRBD2,15,TRBV2,TGTGCCAGCATCAAATCCAGCGGGAGTCCCTACGAGCAGTACTTC,CASIKSSGSPYEQYF
TRBJ2-7,NA,NA,14,TRBV9,TGTGCCAGCAGCGTATGGCAGGATCCCTACGAGCAGTACTTC,CASSVWQDPYEQYF
TRBJ2-7,NA,TRBD1,18,TRBV28,TGTGCCAGCAGTGGTATTATGCGAGTACAGGGGAGCTCCTACGAGCAGTACTTC,CASSGIMRVQGSSYEQYF
TRBJ2-1,NA,TRBD2,17,TRBV7-9,TGTGCCAGCAGCCTTCGCAGGGCGGAGCGGGAATACAATGAGCAGTTCTTC,CASSLRRAEREYNEQFF
TRBJ2-3,NA,TRBD1,15,TRBV28,TGTGCCAGCACCGTGGGACAGGTTAGCACAGATACGCAGTATTTT,CASTVGQVSTDTQYF
TRBJ2-1,NA,NA,17,TRBV4-3,TGCGCCAGCAGCCAAGATTTATTCCGGGGCTCCTACAATGAGCAGTTCTTC,CASSQDLFRGSYNEQFF
TRBJ2-1,NA,TRBD2,15,TRBV15,TGTGCCACCACGGAGCCGGGACTAGCGGGAGGGGAGCAGTTCTTC,CATTEPGLAGGEQFF
TRBJ1-1,NA,TRBD1,17,TRBV27,TGTGCCAGCAGTCCGCAGCCGGGACAGGGGTGGGACACTGAAGCTTTCTTT,CASSPQPGQGWDTEAFF
TRBJ2-5,NA,NA,15,TRBV7-9,TGTGCCAGCAGCTTAGTTTTAGGGGGACGAGAGACCCAGTACTTC,CASSLVLGGRETQYF
TRBJ2-5,once,NA,15,TRBV27,TGTGCCAGCAGTCGATGGATGGCCAAACAAGAGACCCAGTACTTC,CASSRWMAKQETQYF
TRBJ2-1,NA,TRBD2,18,TRBV5-6,TGTGCCAGCAGCAACTCGCACGGAGGGCGGGAGGGCCGGAATGAGCAGTTCTTC,CASSNSHGGREGRNEQFF
TRBJ1-1,NA,NA,21,TRBV12-2,TGTGCAAGTCGCCCAAACCGGGACACAATCTCGCGGTTTACCCCTTGTACTGAAGCTTTCTTT,CASRPNRDTISRFTPCTEAFF
TRBJ1-1,NA,NA,16,TRBV28,TGTGCCAGCAGTACTAATCTACTCGGGGCGAACACTGAAGCTTTCTTT,CASSTNLLGANTEAFF
TRBJ2-7,once,TRBD1,14,TRBV6-1,TGTGCCAGCAGACTTGGGACAGGACGCTACGAGCAGTACTTC,CASRLGTGRYEQYF
TRBJ2-1,NA,NA,14,TRBV11-2,TGTGCCAGCAGCTTGTTGGCCCTGAACAATGAGCAGTTCTTC,CASSLLALNNEQFF
TRBJ2-7,few,TRBD1,12,TRBV27,TGTGCCAGTATGGGACAGCGCTACGAGCAGTACTTC,CASMGQRYEQYF